Listed below are T cell receptor beta chains from one sample, sequenced in a study of T cell repertoires in cytomegalovirus infection. For these TCRs, the target antigens are not known. Each CDR3 protein is one row after TCRdb ran MiXCR on the reads. The sample holds about 890,000 distinct CDR3 sequences, approximately 32% seen once. The material sequenced was cultured CD8+ T cells from PBMCs, taken from culture after CMV antigen stimulation. The receptor set was obtained from a human donor in good health (CMV status not recorded). Some clones in this sample may be carry-over from other donors' samples. CDR3s include the opening cysteine and the closing phenylalanine or tryptophan. D genes are given only for firm matches. Size is omitted from some rows. Given values are once, few, many or a class for expanded clones.

D gene: .; V gene: TRBV6-2/TRBV6-3; clone size: .; J gene: TRBJ2-1; CDR3 DNA: TGTGCCAGCAGTTACTCCTTCCGGGACAACAACAATGAGCAGTTCTTC; CDR3 protein: CASSYSFRDNNNEQFF
D gene: TRBD1; V gene: TRBV29-1; clone size: .; J gene: TRBJ2-1; CDR3 DNA: TGCAGCGTTGGGCCCCCCGGGACAGGGTACAATGAGCAGTTCTTC; CDR3 protein: CSVGPPGTGYNEQFF
D gene: TRBD1; V gene: TRBV27; clone size: few; J gene: TRBJ2-7; CDR3 DNA: TGTGCCAGCAGTCTGGGACAGGGAGCTCCCTACGAGCAGTACTTC; CDR3 protein: CASSLGQGAPYEQYF
D gene: .; V gene: TRBV4-1; clone size: .; J gene: TRBJ2-7; CDR3 DNA: TGCGCCAGCAGCCAAGTCGGGTGGCCAGCAGTGGAAAACTCCTACGAGCAGTACTTC; CDR3 protein: CASSQVGWPAVENSYEQYF
D gene: TRBD2; V gene: TRBV4-2; clone size: .; J gene: TRBJ2-5; CDR3 DNA: TGTGCCAGCAGCCAAGATCGCGGGGGGATCCAAGAGACCCAGTACTTC; CDR3 protein: CASSQDRGGIQETQYF
D gene: .; V gene: TRBV19; clone size: few; J gene: TRBJ1-1; CDR3 DNA: TGTGCCAGTAGTATGGGCAGTCCTGAAGCTTTCTTT; CDR3 protein: CASSMGSPEAFF
D gene: TRBD1; V gene: TRBV7-2; clone size: many; J gene: TRBJ2-1; CDR3 DNA: TGTGCCAGCAGCTTACGAGGGGGCGCCGACAATGAGCAGTTCTTC; CDR3 protein: CASSLRGGADNEQFF
D gene: .; V gene: TRBV7-6; clone size: .; J gene: TRBJ2-3; CDR3 DNA: TGTGCCAGCAGCTTATGGGGTCAAGTTAGCACAGATACGCAGTATTTT; CDR3 protein: CASSLWGQVSTDTQYF
D gene: .; V gene: TRBV19; clone size: once; J gene: TRBJ1-1; CDR3 DNA: TGTGCCAGTAGTACTTCCAGGGACACTGAAGCTTTCTTT; CDR3 protein: CASSTSRDTEAFF
D gene: .; V gene: TRBV7-9; clone size: .; J gene: TRBJ1-2; CDR3 DNA: TGTGCCAGCAGCTTAGACGAAGTGTCTTATGGCTACACCTTC; CDR3 protein: CASSLDEVSYGYTF
D gene: TRBD1; V gene: TRBV27; clone size: many; J gene: TRBJ1-1; CDR3 DNA: TGTGCCAGCAGTTTGGCAGGGGGCGCGAACACTGAAGCTTTCTTT; CDR3 protein: CASSLAGGANTEAFF
D gene: .; V gene: TRBV9; clone size: .; J gene: TRBJ2-1; CDR3 DNA: TGTACCAGCAGGAGGGGGGACGACGGGTACAATGAGCAGTTCTTC; CDR3 protein: CTSRRGDDGYNEQFF
D gene: .; V gene: TRBV7-8; clone size: few; J gene: TRBJ1-6; CDR3 DNA: TGTGCCAGCAGCTTAAAGGGGCTCTATAATTCACCCCTCCACTTT; CDR3 protein: CASSLKGLYNSPLHF
D gene: .; V gene: TRBV7-9; clone size: few; J gene: TRBJ1-2; CDR3 DNA: TGTGCCAGCAGCGGGGCCAGGGGAACCAACTATGGCTACACCTTC; CDR3 protein: CASSGARGTNYGYTF
D gene: .; V gene: TRBV6-8; clone size: .; J gene: TRBJ2-2; CDR3 DNA: TGTGCCAGCAGTCGGGTTTTAAGGGGGGAGAACACCGGGGAGCTGTTTTTT; CDR3 protein: CASSRVLRGENTGELFF
D gene: .; V gene: TRBV4-1; clone size: .; J gene: TRBJ1-1; CDR3 DNA: TGCGCCAGCAGCCATCCCCCCATTAGAACAACTGAAGCTTTCTTT; CDR3 protein: CASSHPPIRTTEAFF
D gene: .; V gene: TRBV3-1; clone size: .; J gene: TRBJ2-2; CDR3 DNA: TGTGCCAGCAGCCAAGATTTCAGGAACACCGGGGAGCTGTTTTTT; CDR3 protein: CASSQDFRNTGELFF
D gene: .; V gene: TRBV3-1; clone size: .; J gene: TRBJ1-2; CDR3 DNA: TGTGCCAGCAGCCAAGATCCGGGGAAAGGCTACACCTTC; CDR3 protein: CASSQDPGKGYTF
D gene: TRBD2; V gene: TRBV27; clone size: many; J gene: TRBJ2-7; CDR3 DNA: TGTGCCAGCAGTTCCCGGACTAGCGGGGGGTACGAGCAGTACTTC; CDR3 protein: CASSSRTSGGYEQYF
D gene: TRBD1; V gene: TRBV12-3/TRBV12-4; clone size: .; J gene: TRBJ2-5; CDR3 DNA: TGTGCCAGCAGCCCTCAGACAGGGGGAGAGACCCAGTACTTC; CDR3 protein: CASSPQTGGETQYF
D gene: TRBD2; V gene: TRBV4-1; clone size: few; J gene: TRBJ2-3; CDR3 DNA: TGCGCCAGCAGCCAAGATGGCGGGGGAAGCACAGATACGCAGTATTTT; CDR3 protein: CASSQDGGGSTDTQYF
D gene: .; V gene: TRBV7-2; clone size: few; J gene: TRBJ1-1; CDR3 DNA: TGTGCCAGCAGCTTAGCGCCACCCTTGAGGACTGAAGCTTTCTTT; CDR3 protein: CASSLAPPLRTEAFF
D gene: TRBD1; V gene: TRBV7-8; clone size: many; J gene: TRBJ1-1; CDR3 DNA: TGTGCCAGCAGCTTAGATCCAGGGGGCGACCCTGAAGCTTTCTTT; CDR3 protein: CASSLDPGGDPEAFF
D gene: .; V gene: TRBV7-2; clone size: few; J gene: TRBJ2-1; CDR3 DNA: TGTGCCAGCAGCTTAATGGGGGCCTTTCCACAACTGTACAATGAGCAGTTCTTC; CDR3 protein: CASSLMGAFPQLYNEQFF
D gene: .; V gene: TRBV27; clone size: .; J gene: TRBJ2-1; CDR3 DNA: TGTGCCAGCAGTTTCAGTCACTCCTACAATGAGCAGTTCTTC; CDR3 protein: CASSFSHSYNEQFF
D gene: .; V gene: TRBV7-6; clone size: .; J gene: TRBJ2-1; CDR3 DNA: TGTGCCAGCAGCTGGAGGGGGCTTAATTTTCATGAGCAGTTCTTC; CDR3 protein: CASSWRGLNFHEQFF
D gene: TRBD1; V gene: TRBV15; clone size: .; J gene: TRBJ2-7; CDR3 DNA: TGTGCCACCAGCAGGGGGGACAGAGATCTCTACGAGCAGTACTTC; CDR3 protein: CATSRGDRDLYEQYF
D gene: .; V gene: TRBV7-9; clone size: .; J gene: TRBJ1-1; CDR3 DNA: TGTGCCAGCAGCTTCACAGGAAGCCAGAGTGAAGCTTTCTTT; CDR3 protein: CASSFTGSQSEAFF